The 16 T cell receptor beta chains below were found in one sample sequenced in a study of CD8+ T cells in alopecia areata. TCR sequencing used cDNA made by reverse transcription of extracted RNA. The method was immunoSEQ multiplex PCR; TCRdb's version includes in-frame clones alone and lacks a portion of them. The sample yields 100,000 or so clones, about 60% seen once. The treatment was: oral pan-JAK inhibitor, 5-10 mg twice daily. The sample consisted of CD8+ T cells sorted from blood, taken between weeks 55 and 65, from a patient treated with tofacitinib. The receptor source for this set is a human donor with alopecia areata.

The chain has TRBV5-1 and TRBJ1-1; D is perhaps TRBD1 (6 bases). The CDR3 is 14 residues long. Germline CDR1 is SGHRS and CDR2 is YFSETQ. The V and J ends lost 4 bases and 6 bases respectively, with 16 bases between them. DNA for the CDR3: TGCGCCAGCAGCAGAAACAGGGCGGGGGCTGAAGCTTTCTTT. This sequence encodes CASSRNRAGAEAFF.

V is TRBV7-2 and J is TRBJ2-3, with D uncertain. Germline assignment: CDR1 SGHTA and CDR2 FQGNSA. V was clipped by 0 bases and J by 0 bases, with 7 bases between them. The CDR3 has 15 residues. The CDR3 sequence is CASSLAEGSTDTQYF. DNA for the CDR3: TGTGCCAGCAGCTTAGCGGAAGGTAGCACAGATACGCAGTATTTT.

This clone was seen a single time. This sequence joins TRBV2 and TRBJ2-2; 10 nucleotides line up with TRBD1. There are 17 residues in the CDR3. Germline CDR1 is SNHLY and CDR2 is FYNNEI. Trimming cost V 0 bases and J 7 bases; bases outside gene matches: 8. CDR3 in DNA: TGTGCCAGCAGTGAAGCGTTGGGACAGGGGCAGGGCGGGGAGCTGTTTTTT. Protein: CASSEALGQGQGGELFF.

This chain connects TRBV19 to TRBJ1-5, with 10 bases aligning to TRBD1. Germline loops: CDR1 LNHDA, CDR2 SQIVND (reference sequence). Trimming took 7 bases from V and 4 from J; bases not matched to a gene: 7. This CDR3 spans 15 amino acids. As DNA, the CDR3 is TGTGCCAGTACGAGACAGGGGGCGGGAAATCAGCCCCAGCATTTT. Translating gives CASTRQGAGNQPQHF.

This chain connects TRBV5-6 to TRBJ2-7; no clear D gene. CDR3 length equals 12 residues. Germline CDR1 is SGHDT and CDR2 is YYEEEE. Trimming cost V 0 bases and J 6 bases, with 7 bases left between them. This chain's CDR3 is CASSLDQVEQYF. CDR3 in DNA: TGTGCCAGCAGCTTGGATCAGGTCGAGCAGTACTTC. The entire variable domain, with the rest obtained from reference TRBV5-6 and TRBJ2-7, is as follows: DAGVTQSPTHLIKTRGQQVTLRCSPKSGHDTVSWYQQALGQGPQFIFQYYEEEERQRGNFPDRFSGHQFPNYSSELNVNALLLGDSALYLCASSLDQVEQYFGPGTRLTVT.

This clone was seen a few times. This rearrangement joins TRBV5-6 to TRBJ2-7; TRBD1 matches 11 bases. CDR3 length equals 16 residues. Germline CDR1 SGHDT, CDR2 YYEEEE. J gave up 0 bases and V 0 bases, and 2 bases lay outside the gene matches. CDR3 DNA: TGTGCCAGCAGCTTGGCCGGACAGGGGGCCTCCTACGAGCAGTACTTC. Translating it yields CASSLAGQGASYEQYF.

The chain employs TRBV9 and TRBJ2-7; D is unresolved. Germline V lookup: CDR1 SGDLS, CDR2 YYNGEE. The CDR3 consists of 12 residues. Between the trimmed V and J ends, which lost 3 bases and 6 bases, there was a span of 10 bases. CDR3: CASSATQIEQYF. CDR3 nucleotide sequence: TGTGCCAGCAGCGCCACCCAGATCGAGCAGTACTTC.

The rearrangement uses TRBV30 and TRBJ1-2; 8 bases line up with TRBD1. The ends lost 1 base at V and 2 bases at J; junction bases unmatched: 3. CDR1 is GTSNPN and CDR2 is SVGIG in the germline V gene (reference sequence). The CDR3 is made up of 14 amino acids. CDR3 protein: CAWSGTGPNYGYTF. DNA for the CDR3: TGTGCCTGGAGTGGGACAGGGCCAAACTATGGCTACACCTTC.

The CDR3 coding sequence is TGTGCCAGCAGTTATCTAGTGAATCAGCCCCAGCATTTT. It translates to CASSYLVNQPQHF. V gene TRBV27 combines with J gene TRBJ1-5; D uncertain. Germline V CDR1 and CDR2: MNHEY, SMNVEV (reference sequence). The CDR3 runs 13 residues. The germline V and J ends were trimmed by 4 bases and 4 bases, with 8 bases remaining between them.

The rearrangement uses TRBV28 and TRBJ2-3; no reliable D call. The V end was cut by 3 bases, the J end by 0 bases, with 4 bases between. This CDR3 contains 13 residues. CDR1 MDHEN and CDR2 SYDVKM come from the germline V gene. In DNA, the CDR3 is TGTGCCAGCAGTTTGCGGAGCACAGATACGCAGTATTTT. Its translation: CASSLRSTDTQYF.

V is TRBV27 and J is TRBJ1-1; D may be TRBD1 (6 bases). Trimming took off 6 bases at V and 1 base at J, with 12 bases between the two ends. CDR3 length: 14 amino acids. Germline CDR1 MNHEY, CDR2 SMNVEV (reference sequence). The CDR3 here is CASRTGQRNTEAFF. The CDR3 nucleotides read TGTGCCAGCAGGACTGGACAGAGGAACACTGAAGCTTTCTTT.

The chain couples TRBV18 to TRBJ2-1; the D is unclear. Trimming took 4 bases from V and 4 from J, leaving 8 bases between them. The CDR3 has 13 amino acids. The germline V gene has CDR1 KGHSH and CDR2 LQKENI. Here the CDR3 reads CASSRTTYNEQFF. DNA of the CDR3: TGTGCCAGCTCACGAACGACGTACAATGAGCAGTTCTTC.

The CDR3 DNA reads TGTGCCAGTAGTCCCACAGGGTGGATGAACACTGAAGCTTTCTTT. This sequence encodes CASSPTGWMNTEAFF. The chain employs TRBV19 and TRBJ1-1, with D tentatively TRBD1 (6 bases). CDR3 length: 15 amino acids. The V gene lost 5 bases and the J gene lost 0 bases, with 13 bases spanning the gap. Germline-derived CDR1 and CDR2 are LNHDA and SQIVND (reference sequence).

This clone was seen more than once but under ten times. The V call is TRBV5-6, the J call TRBJ1-1; 9 bases map to TRBD1. V trimming: 5 bases; J trimming: 8 bases; junction bases outside the gene matches: 7. This CDR3 comprises 13 residues. Per the germline V gene, CDR1 is SGHDT and CDR2 is YYEEEE. This CDR3 is CASREGGTGEAFF. CDR3 DNA: TGTGCCAGCAGAGAGGGTGGGACAGGGGAAGCTTTCTTT.

The chain joins TRBV7-6 to TRBJ1-1; D is unclear. From germline, CDR1 is SGHVS and CDR2 FNYEAQ. The germline V and J ends were trimmed by 0 bases and 0 bases, with 8 bases remaining between them. The CDR3 has 15 residues. The CDR3 bases are TGTGCCAGCAGCTTAGCCACTACAGTGAACACTGAAGCTTTCTTT. Translation: CASSLATTVNTEAFF.

This clone was detected once. V usage is TRBV9 and J usage is TRBJ2-3; 8 nucleotides match TRBD2. The CDR3 totals 16 residues. CDR1 is SGDLS and CDR2 is YYNGEE in the germline V gene. V lost 4 bases, J lost 0 bases, and 7 bases stayed unmatched. CDR3 bases: TGTGCCAGCAGCTTACGAGCGGGGGCGAGCACAGATACGCAGTATTTT. Amino acid sequence: CASSLRAGASTDTQYF.